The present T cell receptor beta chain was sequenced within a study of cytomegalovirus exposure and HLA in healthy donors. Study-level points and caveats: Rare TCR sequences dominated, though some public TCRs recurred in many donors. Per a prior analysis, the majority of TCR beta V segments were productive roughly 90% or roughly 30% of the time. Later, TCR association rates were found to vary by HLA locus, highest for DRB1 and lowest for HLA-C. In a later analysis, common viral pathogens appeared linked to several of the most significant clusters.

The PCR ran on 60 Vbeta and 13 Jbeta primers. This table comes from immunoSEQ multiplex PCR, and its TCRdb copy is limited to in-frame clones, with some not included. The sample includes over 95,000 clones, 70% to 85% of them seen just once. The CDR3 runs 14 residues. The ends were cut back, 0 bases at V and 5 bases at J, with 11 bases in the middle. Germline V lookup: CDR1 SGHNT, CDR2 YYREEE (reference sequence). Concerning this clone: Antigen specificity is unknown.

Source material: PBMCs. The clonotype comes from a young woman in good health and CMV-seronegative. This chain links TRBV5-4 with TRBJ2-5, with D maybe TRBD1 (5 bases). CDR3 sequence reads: CASSLEVGAETQYF. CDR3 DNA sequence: TGTGCCAGCAGCTTGGAGGTAGGGGCTGAGACCCAGTACTTC.